Below, 14 T cell receptor beta chains from the same sample are listed, as sequenced in a study of siplizumab effects on memory and regulatory T cells. Here immunoSEQ multiplex PCR was the method, and the copy in TCRdb shows in-frame clones only, minus some. Of some 120,000 clones in the sample, roughly 94% were seen once. The sample comprised non-Treg CD4+ T cells sorted from blood. The receptors originated from a human donor in good health.

V gene TRBV5-1 combines with J gene TRBJ1-4; D unresolved. There are 14 residues in the CDR3. Germline V gives CDR1 SGHRS, CDR2 YFSETQ. V lost 0 bases to trimming and J lost 5 bases, with 8 bases between them. The CDR3 reads CASSLDGNNEKLFF. The CDR3 nucleotides read TGCGCCAGCAGCTTGGACGGAAACAATGAAAAACTGTTTTTT.

This clone was counted a single time. The chain carries TRBV4-1 and TRBJ1-2; 9 nucleotides match TRBD1. Germline-derived CDR1 and CDR2 are MGHRA and YSYEKL. CDR3 length equals 18 residues. The V and J ends lost 1 base and 3 bases, in that order; junction bases with no gene match: 12. This chain's CDR3 is CASSQVTSVTGGDYGYTF. In DNA form, the CDR3 reads TGCGCCAGCAGCCAAGTGACCTCGGTGACAGGGGGTGACTATGGCTACACCTTC.

The V call is TRBV6-5, the J call TRBJ2-7; D call uncertain. This CDR3 is 10 amino acids long. Per germline, CDR1 MNHEY and CDR2 SVGAGI. V was shortened by 10 bases and J by 6 bases, with 10 bases between the two germline ends. The CDR3 reads CATPPCEQYF. The CDR3 DNA reads as TGTGCCACCCCCCCTTGCGAGCAGTACTTC.

The gene calls are TRBV4-1 and TRBJ1-1, with D perhaps matching TRBD1 (5 bases). V was cut by 0 bases and J by 11 bases, with 19 bases left in between. Germline CDR1 reads MGHRA; CDR2 reads YSYEKL. The length of the CDR3 is 15 residues. The CDR3 nucleotides are TGCGCCAGCAGCCAAGATGAAGGGACTCGGCGGTTGGCTTTCTTT. This sequence encodes CASSQDEGTRRLAFF.

The V gene is TRBV5-1, the J gene TRBJ2-3; maybe TRBD2 (5 bases). The V and J ends lost 0 bases and 4 bases respectively, with 9 bases between them. Germline loops: CDR1 SGHRS, CDR2 YFSETQ. CDR3 size: 14 residues. The CDR3: CASSLASYSDTQYF. CDR3 nucleotides: TGCGCCAGCAGCTTGGCTAGCTACTCAGATACGCAGTATTTT.

This chain links TRBV7-6 with TRBJ1-5, with D unclear. CDR1 and CDR2 from the germline V gene are SGHVS and FNYEAQ. Trimming removed 5 bases at V and 2 bases at J, with 4 bases between. This CDR3 contains 12 residues. In DNA form, the CDR3 reads TGTGCCAGCAGCGGGGGCAATCAGCCCCAGCATTTT. Its protein product is CASSGGNQPQHF.

This clone was observed once. The J gene is TRBJ2-2, the V gene TRBV7-2, with D unresolved. This CDR3 is built from 15 residues. Deletions cut 4 bases from V and 4 bases from J, with 13 bases between. In germline, CDR1 is SGHTA, CDR2 FQGNSA. CDR3 DNA sequence: TGTGCCAGCAGCTCCCTTCGAGGCGGCACCGGGGAGCTGTTTTTT. Protein sequence: CASSSLRGGTGELFF. The entire variable domain, with the rest obtained from reference TRBV7-2 and TRBJ2-2, is as follows: GAGVSQSPSNKVTEKGKDVELRCDPISGHTALYWYRQSLGQGLEFLIYFQGNSAPDKSGLPSDRFSAERTGGSVSTLTIQRTQQEDSAVYLCASSSLRGGTGELFFGEGSRLTVL.

This chain connects TRBV6-6 to TRBJ2-7; D unresolved. CDR3 length: 11 residues. The germline V gene encodes CDR1 MNHNY and CDR2 SVGAGI (reference sequence). V shed 3 bases and J shed 5 bases, with 5 bases lying between them. CDR3 amino acids: CASSYLNEQYF. CDR3 sequence (DNA): TGTGCCAGCAGTTATCTGAACGAGCAGTACTTC.

The rearrangement uses TRBV7-9 and TRBJ2-5; D ambiguous. V lost 10 bases and J 5 bases, leaving 11 bases between the germline ends. Germline V gene sequence: CDR1 SEHNR, CDR2 FQNEAQ (reference sequence). The CDR3 contains 11 residues. The CDR3 sequence: CAILPGETQYF. CDR3 bases: TGTGCCATCCTACCTGGGGAGACCCAGTACTTC.

The chain is built from TRBV27 and TRBJ2-2; 9 bases match TRBD2. Trimming took 10 bases from V and 2 from J; bases not matched to a gene: 5. The germline gives CDR1 MNHEY, CDR2 SMNVEV (reference sequence). This CDR3 comprises 14 residues. The CDR3 DNA follows: TGTGCCACCCTTAGCGGGGGAAACACCGGGGAGCTGTTTTTT. Translation: CATLSGGNTGELFF.

The chain joins TRBV4-2 to TRBJ2-1; 8 bases are shared with TRBD2. This CDR3 contains 14 residues. V dropped 6 bases and J dropped 6; count of bases not matched to a gene: 7. Per the germline V gene, CDR1 is LGHNA and CDR2 is YNFKEQ. The CDR3 DNA reads as TGTGCCAGCAGAGGGGCGGGGGGAGGCAATGAGCAGTTCTTC. The encoded protein is CASRGAGGGNEQFF.

This clone has just a few counts. V gene TRBV6-6 combines with J gene TRBJ2-7; TRBD1 matches at 9 bases. CDR1 and CDR2 from the germline V gene are MNHNY and SVGAGI (reference sequence). The junction had 4 bases not matched to a gene; V was cut back by 8 bases and J by 5 bases. The CDR3 totals 12 residues. As DNA, the CDR3 is TGTGCCAGCCGGGACAGGGACCACGAGCAGTACTTC. Residues: CASRDRDHEQYF.

This clone has just a few counts. J is TRBJ2-7 and V is TRBV2; possible D gene TRBD2, 7 bases. The germline V and J ends were trimmed by 0 bases and 6 bases, with 12 bases remaining between them. Germline lookup yields CDR1 SNHLY and CDR2 FYNNEI. CDR3 length equals 14 residues. The CDR3 nucleotides are TGTGCCAGCAGTGAAGCGGGGGGGGCTGGCGAGCAGTACTTC. Translated, it gives CASSEAGGAGEQYF. Combining the CDR3 with reference TRBV2 and TRBJ2-7 gives the whole variable domain EPEVTQTPSHQVTQMGQEVILRCVPISNHLYFYWYRQILGQKVEFLVSFYNNEISEKSEIFDDQFSVERPDGSNFTLKIRSTKLEDSAMYFCASSEAGGAGEQYFGPGTRLTVT.

The chain joins TRBV5-5 to TRBJ1-5, with TRBD1 identical over 9 bases. V lost 4 bases, J lost 0 bases, and 17 bases stayed unmatched. This CDR3 spans 20 amino acids. From germline, CDR1 is SGHKS and CDR2 YYEKEE (reference sequence). The CDR3 nucleotides read TGTGCCAGCAGCCCGCTGGGGGGGACAGGGTCCCTTTATAGCAATCAGCCCCAGCATTTT. Amino acid sequence: CASSPLGGTGSLYSNQPQHF.